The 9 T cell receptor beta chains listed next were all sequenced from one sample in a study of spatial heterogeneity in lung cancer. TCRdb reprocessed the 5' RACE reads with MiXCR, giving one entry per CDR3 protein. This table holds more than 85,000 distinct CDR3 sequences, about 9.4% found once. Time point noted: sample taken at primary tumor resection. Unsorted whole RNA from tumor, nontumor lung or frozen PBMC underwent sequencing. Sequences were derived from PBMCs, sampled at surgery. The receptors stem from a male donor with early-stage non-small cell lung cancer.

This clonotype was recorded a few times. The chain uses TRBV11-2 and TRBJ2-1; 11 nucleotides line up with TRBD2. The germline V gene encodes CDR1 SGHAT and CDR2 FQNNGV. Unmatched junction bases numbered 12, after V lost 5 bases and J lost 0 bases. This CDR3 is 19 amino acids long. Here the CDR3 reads CASSPRSGGAISSYNEQFF. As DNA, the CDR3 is TGTGCCAGCAGCCCACGTAGCGGGGGGGCGATTAGCTCCTACAATGAGCAGTTCTTC.

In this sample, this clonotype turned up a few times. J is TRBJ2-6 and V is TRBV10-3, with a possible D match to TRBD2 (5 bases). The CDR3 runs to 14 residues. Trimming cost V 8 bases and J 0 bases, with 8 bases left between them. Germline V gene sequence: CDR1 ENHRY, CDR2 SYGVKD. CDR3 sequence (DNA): TGTGCCATCGGGGAGAACTCTGGGGCCAACGTCCTGACTTTC. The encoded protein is CAIGENSGANVLTF.

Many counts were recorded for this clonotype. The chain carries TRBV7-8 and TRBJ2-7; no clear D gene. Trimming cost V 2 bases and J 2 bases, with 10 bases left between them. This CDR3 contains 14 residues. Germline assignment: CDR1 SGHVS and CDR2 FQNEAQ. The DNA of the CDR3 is TGTGCCAGCAGCTTACCCGGCCGTACCTACGAGCAGTACTTC. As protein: CASSLPGRTYEQYF.

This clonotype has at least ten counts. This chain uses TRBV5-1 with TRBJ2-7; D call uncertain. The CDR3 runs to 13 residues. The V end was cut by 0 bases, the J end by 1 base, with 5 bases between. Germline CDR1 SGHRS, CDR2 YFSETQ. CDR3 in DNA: TGCGCCAGCAGCTTGGAAGGATCCTACGAGCAGTACTTC. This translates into CASSLEGSYEQYF.

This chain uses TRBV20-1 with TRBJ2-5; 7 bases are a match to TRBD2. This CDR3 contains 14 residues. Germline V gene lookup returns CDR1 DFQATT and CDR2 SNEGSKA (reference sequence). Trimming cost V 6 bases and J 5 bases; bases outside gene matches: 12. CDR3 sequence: CSAPGGGARETQYF. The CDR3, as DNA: TGCAGTGCCCCCGGGGGAGGGGCTCGGGAGACCCAGTACTTC.

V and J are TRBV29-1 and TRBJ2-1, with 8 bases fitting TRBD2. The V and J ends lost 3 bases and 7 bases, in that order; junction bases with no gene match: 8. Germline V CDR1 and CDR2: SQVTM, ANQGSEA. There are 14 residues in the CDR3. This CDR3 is CSVDATSALNEQFF. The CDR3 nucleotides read TGCAGCGTTGACGCGACTAGCGCGTTAAATGAGCAGTTCTTC.

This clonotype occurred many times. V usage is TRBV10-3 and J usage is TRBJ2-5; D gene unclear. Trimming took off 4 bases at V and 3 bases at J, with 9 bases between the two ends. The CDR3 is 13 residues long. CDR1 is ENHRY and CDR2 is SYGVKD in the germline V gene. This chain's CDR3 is CAISVQNEETQYF. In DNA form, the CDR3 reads TGTGCCATCAGTGTTCAGAACGAAGAGACCCAGTACTTC.

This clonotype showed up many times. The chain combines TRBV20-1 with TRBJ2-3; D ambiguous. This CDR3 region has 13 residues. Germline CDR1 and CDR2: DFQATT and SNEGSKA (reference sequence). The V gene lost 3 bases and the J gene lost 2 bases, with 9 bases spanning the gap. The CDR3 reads CSARKGFTDTQYF. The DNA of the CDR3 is TGCAGTGCTAGGAAAGGGTTCACAGATACGCAGTATTTT.

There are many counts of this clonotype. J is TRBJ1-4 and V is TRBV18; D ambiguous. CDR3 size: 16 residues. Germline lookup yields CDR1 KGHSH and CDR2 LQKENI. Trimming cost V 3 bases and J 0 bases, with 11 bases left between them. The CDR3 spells CASSPIHDATNEKLFF. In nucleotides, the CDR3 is TGTGCCAGCTCACCCATCCATGATGCAACTAATGAAAAACTGTTTTTT.